Ten or more counts support the clone carrying this T cell receptor beta chain. This sample was taken from a study of T-cell reconstitution after alpha-beta-depleted transplantation in children. Unique molecular identifiers were incorporated during preparation of the TCRbeta library. TCRdb processed the PCR reads anew with MiXCR; each CDR3 protein has one entry. This table has roughly 90,000 distinct CDR3 sequences, 12% appearing once. Per the germline V gene, CDR1 is SQVTM and CDR2 is ANQGSEA. This CDR3 is 12 amino acids long. Trimming took off 7 bases at V and 0 bases at J, with 8 bases between the two ends.

This clonotype was obtained from a human donor who donated a stem cell graft to a child with inherited bone marrow failure. This chain uses TRBV29-1 with TRBJ2-3, with D tentatively TRBD1 (5 bases). The specimen comprised PBMCs from the stem cell graft donor, sampled from the stem cell graft. CDR3 in amino acids: CSGGASTDTQYF. The CDR3 bases are TGCAGCGGTGGGGCAAGCACAGATACGCAGTATTTT.